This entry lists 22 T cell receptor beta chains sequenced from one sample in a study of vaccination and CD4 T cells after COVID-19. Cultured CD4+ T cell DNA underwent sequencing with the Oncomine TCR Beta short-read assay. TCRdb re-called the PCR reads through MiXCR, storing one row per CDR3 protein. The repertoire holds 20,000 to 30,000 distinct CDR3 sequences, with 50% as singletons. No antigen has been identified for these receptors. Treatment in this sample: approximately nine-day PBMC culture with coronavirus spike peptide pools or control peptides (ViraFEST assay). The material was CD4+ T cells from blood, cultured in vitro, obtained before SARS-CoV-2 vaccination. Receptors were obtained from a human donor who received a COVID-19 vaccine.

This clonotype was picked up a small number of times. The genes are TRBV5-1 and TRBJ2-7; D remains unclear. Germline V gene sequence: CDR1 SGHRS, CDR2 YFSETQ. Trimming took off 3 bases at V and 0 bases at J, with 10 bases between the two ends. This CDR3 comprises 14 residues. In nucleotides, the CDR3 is TGCGCCAGCAGCTGGACCGTAAGCTCCTACGAGCAGTACTTC. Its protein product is CASSWTVSSYEQYF.

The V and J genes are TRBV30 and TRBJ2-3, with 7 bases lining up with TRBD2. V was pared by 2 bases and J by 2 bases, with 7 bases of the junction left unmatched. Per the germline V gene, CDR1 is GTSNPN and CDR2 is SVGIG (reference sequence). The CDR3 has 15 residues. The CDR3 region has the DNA TGTGCCTGGAGTAAGGCTAGCGGACTCACAGATACGCAGTATTTT. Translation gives CAWSKASGLTDTQYF.

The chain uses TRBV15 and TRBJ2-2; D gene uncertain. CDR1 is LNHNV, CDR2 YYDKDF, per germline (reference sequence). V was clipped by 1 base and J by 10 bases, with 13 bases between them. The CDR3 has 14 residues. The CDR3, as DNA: TGTGCCACCAGCAGAGGGTCCCCACGTAAGGAGCTGTTTTTT. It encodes CATSRGSPRKELFF.

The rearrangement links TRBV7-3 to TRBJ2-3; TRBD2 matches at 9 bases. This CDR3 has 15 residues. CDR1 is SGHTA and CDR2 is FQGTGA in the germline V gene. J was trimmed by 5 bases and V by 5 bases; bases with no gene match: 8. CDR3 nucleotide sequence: TGTGCCAGCAGCCAACGGCGGGGGGGCCAAGATACGCAGTATTTT. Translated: CASSQRRGGQDTQYF.

The CDR3 spells CASSPGTEAFF. For the CDR3, the DNA is TGTGCCAGCTCCCCCGGGACTGAAGCTTTCTTT. The rearrangement joins TRBV18 to TRBJ1-1; no firm D call. The CDR3 has 11 amino acids. Germline V gene data show CDR1 as KGHSH and CDR2 as LQKENI. V dropped 6 bases and J dropped 5 bases, with 7 bases sitting between them.

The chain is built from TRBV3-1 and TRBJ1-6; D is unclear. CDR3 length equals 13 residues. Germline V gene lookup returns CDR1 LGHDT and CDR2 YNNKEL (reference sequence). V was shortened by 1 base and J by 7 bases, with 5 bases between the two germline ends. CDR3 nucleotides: TGTGCCAGCAGCCAAGGGGTGAATTCACCCCTCCACTTT. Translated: CASSQGVNSPLHF.

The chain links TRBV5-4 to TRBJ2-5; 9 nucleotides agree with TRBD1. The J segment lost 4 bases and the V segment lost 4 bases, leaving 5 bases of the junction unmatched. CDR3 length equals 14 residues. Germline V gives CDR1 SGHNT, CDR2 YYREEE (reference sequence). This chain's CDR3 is CASSAADRGETQYF. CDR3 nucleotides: TGTGCCAGCAGCGCCGCGGACAGGGGAGAGACCCAGTACTTC.

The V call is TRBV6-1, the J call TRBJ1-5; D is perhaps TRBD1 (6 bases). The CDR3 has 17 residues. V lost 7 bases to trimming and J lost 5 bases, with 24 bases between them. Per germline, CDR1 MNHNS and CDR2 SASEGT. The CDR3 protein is CASTSWRGGGEYQPQHF. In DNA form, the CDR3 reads TGTGCCAGCACCTCATGGAGGGGAGGGGGGGAATATCAGCCCCAGCATTTT.

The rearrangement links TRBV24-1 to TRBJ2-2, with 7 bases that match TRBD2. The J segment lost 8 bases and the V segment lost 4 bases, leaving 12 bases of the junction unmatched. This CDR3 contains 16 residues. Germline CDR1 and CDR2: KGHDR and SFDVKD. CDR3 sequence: CATSDPKTSRGGELFF. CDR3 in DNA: TGTGCCACCAGTGACCCGAAGACTAGCCGAGGAGGGGAGCTGTTTTTT.

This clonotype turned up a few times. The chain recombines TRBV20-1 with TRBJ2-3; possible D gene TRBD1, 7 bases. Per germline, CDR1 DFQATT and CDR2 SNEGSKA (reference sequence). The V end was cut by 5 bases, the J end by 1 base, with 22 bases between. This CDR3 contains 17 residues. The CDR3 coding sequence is TGCAGTGCTGATGCCCAGCTCCAGGGGGGCGGCACAGATACGCAGTATTTT. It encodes CSADAQLQGGGTDTQYF.

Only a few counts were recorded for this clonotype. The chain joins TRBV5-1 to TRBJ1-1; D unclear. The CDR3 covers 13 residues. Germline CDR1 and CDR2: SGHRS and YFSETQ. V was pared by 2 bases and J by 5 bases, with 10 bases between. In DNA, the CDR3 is TGCGCCAGCAGCTTATCTCGGGAGACTGAAGCTTTCTTT. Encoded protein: CASSLSRETEAFF.

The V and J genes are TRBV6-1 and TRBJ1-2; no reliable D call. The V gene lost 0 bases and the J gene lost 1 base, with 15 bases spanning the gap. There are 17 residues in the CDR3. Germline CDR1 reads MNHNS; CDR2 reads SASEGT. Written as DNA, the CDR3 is TGTGCCAGCAGTGAAGCGGGAGGGCTAATTCGTAACTATGGCTACACCTTC. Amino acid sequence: CASSEAGGLIRNYGYTF.

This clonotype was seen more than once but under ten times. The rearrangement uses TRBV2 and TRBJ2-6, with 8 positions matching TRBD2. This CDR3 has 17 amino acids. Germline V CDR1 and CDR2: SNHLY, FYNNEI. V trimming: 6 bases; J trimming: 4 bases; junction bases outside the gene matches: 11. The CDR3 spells CASSYNGGALGANVLTF. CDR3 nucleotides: TGTGCCAGCAGCTACAACGGGGGGGCGCTAGGGGCCAACGTCCTGACTTTC.

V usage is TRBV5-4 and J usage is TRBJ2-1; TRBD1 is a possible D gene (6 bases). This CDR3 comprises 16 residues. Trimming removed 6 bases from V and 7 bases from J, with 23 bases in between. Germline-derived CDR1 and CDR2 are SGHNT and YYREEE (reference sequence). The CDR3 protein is CASTTHPRGTGNEQFF. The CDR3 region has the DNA TGTGCCAGCACCACACACCCCAGGGGAACTGGGAATGAGCAGTTCTTC. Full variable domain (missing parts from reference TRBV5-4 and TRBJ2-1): ETGVTQSPTHLIKTRGQQVTLRCSSQSGHNTVSWYQQALGQGPQFIFQYYREEENGRGNFPPRFSGLQFPNYSSELNVNALELDDSALYLCASTTHPRGTGNEQFFGPGTRLTVL.

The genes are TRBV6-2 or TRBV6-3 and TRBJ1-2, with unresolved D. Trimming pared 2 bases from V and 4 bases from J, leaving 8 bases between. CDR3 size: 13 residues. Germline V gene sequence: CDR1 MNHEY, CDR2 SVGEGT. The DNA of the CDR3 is TGTGCCAGCAGTTACCGGAGCCTCTATGGCTACACCTTC. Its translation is CASSYRSLYGYTF.

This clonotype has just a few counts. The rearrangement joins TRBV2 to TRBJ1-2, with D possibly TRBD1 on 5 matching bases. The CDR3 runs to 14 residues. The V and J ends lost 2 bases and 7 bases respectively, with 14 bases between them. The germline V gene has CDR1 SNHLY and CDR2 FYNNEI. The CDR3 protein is CASSEKGPGGGYTF. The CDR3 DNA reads TGTGCCAGCAGTGAAAAGGGGCCCGGCGGTGGCTACACCTTC.

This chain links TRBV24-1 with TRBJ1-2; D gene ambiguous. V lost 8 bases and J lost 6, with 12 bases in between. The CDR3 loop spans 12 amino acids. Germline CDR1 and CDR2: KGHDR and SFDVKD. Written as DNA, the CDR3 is TGTGCCACCACCCTAGGTACTGATGGCTACACCTTC. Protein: CATTLGTDGYTF.

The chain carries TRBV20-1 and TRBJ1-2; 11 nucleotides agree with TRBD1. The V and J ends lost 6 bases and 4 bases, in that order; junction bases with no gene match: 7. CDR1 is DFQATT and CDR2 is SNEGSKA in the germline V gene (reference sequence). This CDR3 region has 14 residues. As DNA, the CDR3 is TGCAGTGCAGACTCGGGACAGGGGGTCTATGGCTACACCTTC. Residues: CSADSGQGVYGYTF.

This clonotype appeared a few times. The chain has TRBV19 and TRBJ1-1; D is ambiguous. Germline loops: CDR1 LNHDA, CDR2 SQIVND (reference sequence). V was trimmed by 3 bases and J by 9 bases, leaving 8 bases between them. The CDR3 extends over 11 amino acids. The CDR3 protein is CASSMDSKAFF. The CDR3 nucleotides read TGTGCCAGTAGTATGGACTCTAAAGCTTTCTTT.

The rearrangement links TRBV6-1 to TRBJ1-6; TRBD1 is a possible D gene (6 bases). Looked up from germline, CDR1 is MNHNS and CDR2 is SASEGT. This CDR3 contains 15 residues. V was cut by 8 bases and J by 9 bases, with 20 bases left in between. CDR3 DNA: TGTGCCAGCCGAGACAGGCCCGCGGGGGGTTCACCCCTCCACTTT. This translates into CASRDRPAGGSPLHF.

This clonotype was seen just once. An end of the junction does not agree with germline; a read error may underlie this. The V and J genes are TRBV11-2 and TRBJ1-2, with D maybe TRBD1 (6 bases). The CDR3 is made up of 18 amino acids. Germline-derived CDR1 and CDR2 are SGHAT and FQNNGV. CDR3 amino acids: CASSLATLRQGLNYSYTF. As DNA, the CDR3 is TGTGCCAGCAGCTTAGCGACCCTCCGGCAGGGGCTAAACTATAGCTACACCTTC.

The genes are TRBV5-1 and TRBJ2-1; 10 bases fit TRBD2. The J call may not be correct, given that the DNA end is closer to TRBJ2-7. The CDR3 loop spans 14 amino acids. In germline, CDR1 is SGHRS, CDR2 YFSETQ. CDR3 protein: CASSTRGLAAEQYF. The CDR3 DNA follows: TGCGCCAGCAGCACACGAGGACTAGCGGCCGAGCAGTACTTC.